This note documents a single T cell receptor beta chain sequence. The antigen is unknown. This sample is drawn from a study of cytomegalovirus exposure and HLA in healthy donors. Amplification used 60 Vbeta primers and 13 Jbeta primers. Profiled with immunoSEQ multiplex PCR; TCRdb holds only in-frame clones, not every one. This sample has fewer than 150,000 clones, with 60% to 80% found just once. Study-level results: Only CMV serostatus was available as immune exposure information.

The germline V and J ends were trimmed by 1 base and 2 bases, with 10 bases remaining between them. The CDR3 runs 15 residues. The germline V gene encodes CDR1 SGHDT and CDR2 YYEEEE. Each donor was healthy, and each was a bone marrow donor. The chain employs TRBV5-6 and TRBJ2-1; tentatively, D is TRBD2 (6 bases). Sequences were obtained from PBMCs. This sequence originates from a male donor in good health and CMV-seronegative. Here the CDR3 reads CASSLQRETYNEQFF. The CDR3 DNA sequence: TGTGCCAGCAGCTTGCAACGGGAGACCTACAATGAGCAGTTCTTC.